A single sample is the source of the 6 T cell receptor beta chains below, sequenced in a study of CD8 T cells in ankylosing spondylitis. TCRdb reprocessed the 5' RACE reads via MiXCR and lists one record per CDR3 protein. The sample contains roughly 160,000 distinct CDR3 sequences, around a tenth of which appear only once. Sequencing was done on a sample of blood, either unsorted or a sorted T cell fraction (not recorded which). The receptors derive from a female donor with ankylosing spondylitis or in good health (not recorded which).

The V gene is TRBV18, the J gene TRBJ2-1; 8 positions match TRBD1. Trimming removed 1 base from V and 4 bases from J; junction bases left unmatched: 6. Germline values: CDR1 KGHSH, CDR2 LQKENI. The CDR3 has 16 amino acids. The CDR3 DNA reads TGTGCCAGCTCACCACGGAAGACAGGGGTATACAATGAGCAGTTCTTC. This codes for CASSPRKTGVYNEQFF.

This clonotype has just a few counts. This rearrangement joins TRBV6-2 or TRBV6-3 to TRBJ2-7, with D perhaps matching TRBD1 (6 bases). V dropped 4 bases and J dropped 0 bases, with 10 bases sitting between them. The CDR3 consists of 14 residues. CDR1 is MNHEY and CDR2 is SVGEGT in the germline V gene. The CDR3 coding sequence is TGTGCCAGCAGTTTCGACAGGAGCTCCTACGAGCAGTACTTC. Translating it yields CASSFDRSSYEQYF.

The sample holds many counts of this clonotype. The chain combines TRBV5-1 with TRBJ1-2, with TRBD1 identical over 7 bases. The CDR3 covers 13 residues. Germline CDR1 is SGHRS and CDR2 is YFSETQ. Trimming took 2 bases from V and 6 from J; bases not matched to a gene: 4. CDR3 nucleotides: TGCGCCAGCAGCTTAACAGGGGATAATGGCTACACCTTC. Translating it yields CASSLTGDNGYTF.

V gene TRBV6-5 combines with J gene TRBJ1-5; 7 bases align to TRBD1. The CDR3 is 11 residues long. The germline V gene encodes CDR1 MNHEY and CDR2 SVGAGI. The junction had 8 bases not matched to a gene; V was cut back by 5 bases and J by 16 bases. The CDR3 spells CASSSLGQVHF. In DNA form, the CDR3 reads TGTGCCAGCAGTAGTCTCGGACAGGTCCATTTT.

The rearrangement joins TRBV12-5 to TRBJ2-5; D remains unclear. Germline CDR1 is LGHNT and CDR2 is FRNRAP. Trimming took off 2 bases at V and 4 bases at J, with 14 bases between the two ends. The CDR3 loop spans 15 amino acids. CDR3 nucleotide sequence: TGTGCTAGTGGTTTGATTCCCTCGCTGGGAGAGACCCAGTACTTC. Translated, it gives CASGLIPSLGETQYF.

This clonotype was seen a handful of times. This sequence joins TRBV30 and TRBJ2-7, with 11 bases matching TRBD1. CDR1 is GTSNPN and CDR2 is SVGIG in the germline V gene (reference sequence). The CDR3 extends over 14 amino acids. V gave up 1 base and J gave up 2 bases; unmatched junction bases: 1. The CDR3 DNA reads as TGTGCCTGGAGTGCGGGACAGGGGGCCTACGAGCAGTACTTC. This sequence encodes CAWSAGQGAYEQYF.